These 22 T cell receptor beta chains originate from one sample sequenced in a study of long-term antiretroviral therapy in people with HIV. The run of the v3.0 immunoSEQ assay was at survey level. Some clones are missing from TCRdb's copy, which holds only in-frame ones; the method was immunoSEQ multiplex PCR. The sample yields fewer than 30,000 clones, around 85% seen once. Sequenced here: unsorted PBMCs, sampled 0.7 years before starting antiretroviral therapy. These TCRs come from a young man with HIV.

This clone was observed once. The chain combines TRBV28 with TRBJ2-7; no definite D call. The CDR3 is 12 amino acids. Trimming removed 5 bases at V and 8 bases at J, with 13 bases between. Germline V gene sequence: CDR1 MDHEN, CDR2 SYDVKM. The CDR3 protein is CASSPTFFKQYF. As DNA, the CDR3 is TGTGCCAGCAGTCCCACCTTCTTTAAGCAGTACTTC.

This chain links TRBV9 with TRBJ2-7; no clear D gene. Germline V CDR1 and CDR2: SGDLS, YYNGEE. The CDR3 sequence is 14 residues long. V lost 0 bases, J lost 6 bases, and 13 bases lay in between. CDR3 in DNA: TGTGCCAGCAGCGTAGGGCTACCGGTCGGCGAGCAGTACTTC. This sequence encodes CASSVGLPVGEQYF.

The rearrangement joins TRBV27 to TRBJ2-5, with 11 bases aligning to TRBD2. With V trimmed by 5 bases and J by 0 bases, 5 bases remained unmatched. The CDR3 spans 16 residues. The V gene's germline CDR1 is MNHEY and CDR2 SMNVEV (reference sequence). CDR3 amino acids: CASSETSGVYQETQYF. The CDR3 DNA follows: TGTGCCAGCAGTGAGACTAGCGGGGTGTACCAAGAGACCCAGTACTTC.

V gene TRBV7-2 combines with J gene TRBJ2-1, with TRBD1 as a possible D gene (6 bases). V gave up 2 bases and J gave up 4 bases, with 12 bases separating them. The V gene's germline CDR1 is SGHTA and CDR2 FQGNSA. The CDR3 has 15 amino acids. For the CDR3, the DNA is TGTGCCAGCAGCTTATCAGGGGAGTCATACAATGAGCAGTTCTTC. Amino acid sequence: CASSLSGESYNEQFF.

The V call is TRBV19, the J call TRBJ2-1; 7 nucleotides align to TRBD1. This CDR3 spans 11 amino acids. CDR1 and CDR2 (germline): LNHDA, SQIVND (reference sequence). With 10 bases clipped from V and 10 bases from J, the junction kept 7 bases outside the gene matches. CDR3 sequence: CATRTGSEQFF. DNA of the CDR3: TGTGCCACCAGGACAGGATCCGAGCAGTTCTTC. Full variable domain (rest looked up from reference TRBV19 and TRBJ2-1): DGGITQSPKYLFRKEGQNVTLSCEQNLNHDAMYWYRQDPGQGLRLIYYSQIVNDFQKGDIAEGYSVSREKKESFPLTVTSAQKNPTAFYLCATRTGSEQFFGPGTRLTVL.

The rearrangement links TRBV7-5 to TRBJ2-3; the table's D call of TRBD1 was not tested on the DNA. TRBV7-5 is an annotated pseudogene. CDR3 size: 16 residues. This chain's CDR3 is CVRSLNGQGAADTQYF. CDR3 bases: TGTGTCAGAAGCTTAAACGGACAGGGTGCCGCAGATACGCAGTATTTT.

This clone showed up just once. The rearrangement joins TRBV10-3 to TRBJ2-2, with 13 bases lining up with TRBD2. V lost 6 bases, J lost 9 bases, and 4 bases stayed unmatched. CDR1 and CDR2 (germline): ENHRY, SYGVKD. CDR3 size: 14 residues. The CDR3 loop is CAIRIGTSGRELFF. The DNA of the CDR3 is TGTGCCATCAGGATCGGGACTAGCGGGAGGGAGCTGTTTTTT.

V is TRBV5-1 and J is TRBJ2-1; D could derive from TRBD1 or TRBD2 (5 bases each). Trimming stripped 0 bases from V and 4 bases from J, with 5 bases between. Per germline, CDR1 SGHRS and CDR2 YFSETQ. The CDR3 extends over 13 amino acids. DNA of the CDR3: TGCGCCAGCAGCTTGGGGGGGTACAATGAGCAGTTCTTC. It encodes CASSLGGYNEQFF.

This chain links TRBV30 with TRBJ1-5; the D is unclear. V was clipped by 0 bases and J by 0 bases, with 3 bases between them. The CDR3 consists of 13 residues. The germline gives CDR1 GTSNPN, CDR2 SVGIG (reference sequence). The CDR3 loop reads CAWSVSSNQPQHF. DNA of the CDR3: TGTGCCTGGAGTGTAAGTAGCAATCAGCCCCAGCATTTT.

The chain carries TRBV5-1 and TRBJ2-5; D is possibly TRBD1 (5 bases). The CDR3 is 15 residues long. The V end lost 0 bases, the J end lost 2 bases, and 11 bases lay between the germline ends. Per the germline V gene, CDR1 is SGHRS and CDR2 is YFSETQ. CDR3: CASSLGQGRQETQYF. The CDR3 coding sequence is TGCGCCAGCAGCTTGGGGCAGGGCCGACAAGAGACCCAGTACTTC.

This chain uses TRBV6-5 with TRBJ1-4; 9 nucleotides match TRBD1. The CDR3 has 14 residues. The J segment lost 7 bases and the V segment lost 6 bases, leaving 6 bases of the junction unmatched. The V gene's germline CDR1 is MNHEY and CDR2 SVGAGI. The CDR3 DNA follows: TGTGCCAGCAGCGCGGGGACAGGGTTTGAAAAACTGTTTTTT. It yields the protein CASSAGTGFEKLFF.

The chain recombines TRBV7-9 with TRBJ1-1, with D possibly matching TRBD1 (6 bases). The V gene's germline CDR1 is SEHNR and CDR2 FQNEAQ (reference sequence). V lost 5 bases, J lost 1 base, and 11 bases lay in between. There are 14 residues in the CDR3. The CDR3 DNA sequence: TGTGCCAGCAGCCCGACGACAGGGAACACTGAAGCTTTCTTT. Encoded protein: CASSPTTGNTEAFF.

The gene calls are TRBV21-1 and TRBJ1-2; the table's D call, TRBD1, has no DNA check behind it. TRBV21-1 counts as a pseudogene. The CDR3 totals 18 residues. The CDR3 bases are TGTGCCAGCAGCAAAGAGAGGGGGCGATGCCCCTTGTTAGATGGCTACACCTTC. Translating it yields CASSKERGRCPLLDGYTF.

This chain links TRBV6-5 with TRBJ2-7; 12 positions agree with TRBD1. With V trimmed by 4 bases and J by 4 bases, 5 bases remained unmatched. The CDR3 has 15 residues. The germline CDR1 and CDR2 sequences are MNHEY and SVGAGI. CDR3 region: CASSFGTGGQYEQYF. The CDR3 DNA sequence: TGTGCCAGCAGTTTTGGGACAGGGGGCCAGTACGAGCAGTACTTC.

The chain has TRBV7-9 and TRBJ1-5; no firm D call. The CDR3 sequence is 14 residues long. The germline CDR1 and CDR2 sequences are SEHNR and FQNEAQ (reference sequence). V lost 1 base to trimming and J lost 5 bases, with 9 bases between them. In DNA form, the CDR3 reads TGTGCCAGCAGCTTAGAGGGCCCTGATCAGCCCCAGCATTTT. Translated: CASSLEGPDQPQHF.

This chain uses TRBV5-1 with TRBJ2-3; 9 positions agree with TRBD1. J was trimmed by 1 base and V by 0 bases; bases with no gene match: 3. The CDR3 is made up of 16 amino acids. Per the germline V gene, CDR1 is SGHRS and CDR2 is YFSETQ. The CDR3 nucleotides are TGCGCCAGCAGCTTGGACAGGGGGCTGGGCACAGATACGCAGTATTTT. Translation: CASSLDRGLGTDTQYF.

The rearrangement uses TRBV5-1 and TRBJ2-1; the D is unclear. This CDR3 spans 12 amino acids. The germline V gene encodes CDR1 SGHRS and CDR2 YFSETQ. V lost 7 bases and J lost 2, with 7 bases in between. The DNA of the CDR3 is TGCGCCAGCTTTGACACCTACAATGAGCAGTTCTTC. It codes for CASFDTYNEQFF.

Here the CDR3 DNA reads TGTGCCAGCACCTTGCGGACAGGGGGAATATCCACTGAAGCTTTCTTT. It codes for CASTLRTGGISTEAFF. The chain recombines TRBV28 with TRBJ1-1, with TRBD1 identical over 10 bases. The germline CDR1 and CDR2 sequences are MDHEN and SYDVKM. After removal of 7 bases from V and 4 bases from J, the junction contained 12 bases not matched to a gene. This CDR3 has 16 residues.

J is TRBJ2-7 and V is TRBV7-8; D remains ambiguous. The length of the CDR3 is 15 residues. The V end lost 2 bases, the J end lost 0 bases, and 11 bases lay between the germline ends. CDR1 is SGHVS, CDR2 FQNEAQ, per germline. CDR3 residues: CASSLRVGLSYEQYF. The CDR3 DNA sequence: TGTGCCAGCAGCTTACGGGTAGGGCTCTCCTACGAGCAGTACTTC.

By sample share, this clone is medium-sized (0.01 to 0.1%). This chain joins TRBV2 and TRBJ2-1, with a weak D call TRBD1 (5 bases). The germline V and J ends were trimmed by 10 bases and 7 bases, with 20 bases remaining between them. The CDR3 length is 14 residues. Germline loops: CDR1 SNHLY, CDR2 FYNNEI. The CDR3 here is CATEGHLFRNEQFF. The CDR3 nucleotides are TGTGCCACGGAAGGACACCTTTTTCGAAATGAGCAGTTCTTC.

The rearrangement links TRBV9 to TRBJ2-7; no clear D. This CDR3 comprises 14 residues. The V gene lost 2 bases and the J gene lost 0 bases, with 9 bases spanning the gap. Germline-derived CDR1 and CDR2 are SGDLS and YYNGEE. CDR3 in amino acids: CASSVGSSSYEQYF. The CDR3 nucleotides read TGTGCCAGCAGCGTCGGCAGCAGCTCCTACGAGCAGTACTTC.

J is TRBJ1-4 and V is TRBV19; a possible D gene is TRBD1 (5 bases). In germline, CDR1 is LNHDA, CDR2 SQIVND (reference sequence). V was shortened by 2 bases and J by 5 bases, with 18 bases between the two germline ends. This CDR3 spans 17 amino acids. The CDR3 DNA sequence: TGTGCCAGTAGTATATCGGCCGGGGGACTACTGAATGAAAAACTGTTTTTT. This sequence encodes CASSISAGGLLNEKLFF.